This T cell receptor (beta chain) is from a study of CD8 T cells in ankylosing spondylitis. Using its own MiXCR run on the 5' RACE reads, TCRdb lists one record per CDR3 protein. The sample includes some 800,000 distinct CDR3 sequences, over 9.5% of them seen just once. About this clonotype itself: What it recognizes is unknown.

CDR1 is SGHAT and CDR2 is FQNNGV in the germline V gene. The CDR3 length is 16 residues. V lost 1 base to trimming and J lost 1 base, with 11 bases between them. Notes on the study in general: A motif of roughly 8 highly homologous TCR beta variants was seen as apparently characteristic of ankylosing spondylitis blood.

Specimen: blood, either unsorted or a sorted T cell fraction (not recorded which). The chain recombines TRBV11-2 with TRBJ2-1; D gene uncertain. The sequence was collected from a male donor with ankylosing spondylitis. For the CDR3, the DNA is TGTGCCAGCAGCTTAGGAGCTAGTAGTTCCTACAATGAGCAGTTCTTC. Its protein is CASSLGASSSYNEQFF.